The 28 T cell receptor beta chains in this list originate from one sample, sequenced in a study of blood T cells in healthy people across ages. It was with a sample-barcoded 5' primer and a J-beta primer mix that a second PCR of roughly 7 to 11 cycles was run. TCRdb reprocessed the 5' RACE reads via MiXCR and lists one record per CDR3 protein. The sample yields hundreds of thousands of distinct CDR3 sequences, approximately 30% seen once. Sequenced sample: blood. The receptors were sampled from an elderly woman in good health.

The chain carries TRBV15 and TRBJ2-7, with D unclear. This CDR3 has 14 residues. Germline V gene sequence: CDR1 LNHNV, CDR2 YYDKDF (reference sequence). V dropped 3 bases and J dropped 1 base, with 10 bases sitting between them. The CDR3 spells CATSRDTGSYEQYF. CDR3 DNA sequence: TGTGCCACCAGCAGGGATACCGGTTCCTACGAGCAGTACTTC.

This clonotype was detected many times. The chain combines TRBV29-1 with TRBJ1-2, with D possibly TRBD1 on 5 matching bases. The CDR3 contains 14 residues. V shed 2 bases and J shed 4 bases, with 14 bases lying between them. CDR1 is SQVTM, CDR2 ANQGSEA, per germline. CDR3 nucleotide sequence: TGCAGCGTTGAAACTTGGGGCAGCGGCTATGGCTACACCTTC. Amino acid sequence: CSVETWGSGYGYTF.

This clonotype was counted at least ten times. The genes are TRBV18 and TRBJ2-1; TRBD2 agrees at 8 bases. This CDR3 spans 15 amino acids. Germline-derived CDR1 and CDR2 are KGHSH and LQKENI. V gave up 3 bases and J gave up 8 bases; unmatched junction bases: 9. CDR3 loop: CASSPWTSNGDEQFF. The CDR3 region has the DNA TGTGCCAGCTCACCCTGGACTAGCAACGGGGATGAGCAGTTCTTC.

The chain joins TRBV20-1 to TRBJ2-3; D possibly uses TRBD1 or TRBD2 (6 bases each). V was pared by 1 base and J by 5 bases, with 13 bases between. CDR1 is DFQATT and CDR2 is SNEGSKA in the germline V gene (reference sequence). CDR3 length: 14 amino acids. DNA of the CDR3: TGCAGTGCTAGAGGAACGGGGGCGGGAGATACGCAGTATTTT. Translated, it gives CSARGTGAGDTQYF.

This clonotype has more than one count but fewer than ten. The chain recombines TRBV3-1 with TRBJ2-4; D possibly corresponds to TRBD1 (6 bases). V was clipped by 2 bases and J by 0 bases, with 8 bases between them. The CDR3 is 15 amino acids. Per germline, CDR1 LGHDT and CDR2 YNNKEL (reference sequence). The CDR3, as DNA: TGTGCCAGCAGCCAACAGGGGCTAGCCAAAAACATTCAGTACTTC. This translates into CASSQQGLAKNIQYF.

This clonotype was detected only once. This clone may be a read error of a much larger clone one base away. The rearrangement uses TRBV2 and TRBJ2-1; 7 bases fit TRBD2. This CDR3 spans 15 amino acids. Trimming took 4 bases from V and 5 from J; bases not matched to a gene: 8. Per germline, CDR1 SNHLY and CDR2 FYNNEI. CDR3 DNA sequence: TGTGCCAGCAGTGCCCTGGCTAGCGGCAACAATGAGCAGTTCTTC. Its translation: CASSALASGNNEQFF.

With regard to this clonotype: One end of the junction is discordant with germline, which a read error may explain. The chain uses TRBV4-3 and TRBJ2-3; D is possibly TRBD2 (6 bases). Germline-derived CDR1 and CDR2 are LGHNA and YSLEER. The CDR3 is 16 residues long. CDR3 coding DNA: TGCGCCGGCAGCCAAGATGGGCGGGGAAGCACAGGTACGCAGTATTTT. As protein: CAGSQDGRGSTGTQYF.

This clonotype was observed at least ten times. This chain joins TRBV7-2 and TRBJ2-1; 8 bases match TRBD2. Germline V gene sequence: CDR1 SGHTA, CDR2 FQGNSA. The CDR3 loop spans 17 amino acids. The junction had 9 bases not matched to a gene; V was cut back by 5 bases and J by 0 bases. The CDR3 protein is CASSPHGRGVSYNEQFF. As DNA, the CDR3 is TGTGCCAGCAGCCCCCATGGGCGGGGGGTCTCCTACAATGAGCAGTTCTTC.

The J gene is TRBJ1-2, the V gene TRBV7-2; D call uncertain. CDR3 size: 13 residues. CDR1 is SGHTA and CDR2 is FQGNSA in the germline V gene. V was pared by 4 bases and J by 7 bases, with 13 bases between. CDR3 sequence reads: CASSYPVISGYTF. The CDR3, as DNA: TGTGCCAGCAGCTACCCCGTGATAAGTGGCTACACCTTC.

This clonotype was seen at least ten times. This chain uses TRBV7-9 with TRBJ1-2; 8 positions agree with TRBD1. The ends lost 6 bases at V and 4 bases at J; junction bases unmatched: 4. Germline V gives CDR1 SEHNR, CDR2 FQNEAQ (reference sequence). The CDR3 consists of 13 residues. The DNA of the CDR3 is TGTGCCAGCAGTTTTGGGACAGGCTATGGCTACACCTTC. Amino acid sequence: CASSFGTGYGYTF.

A word on this clonotype: Relative to the germline gene, one junction end is altered; a read error may explain this. The CDR3 DNA follows: TGTGCCAGCAGCTTGCCAGGGGACTATGGCTACATCTTC. Translation: CASSLPGDYGYIF. The chain links TRBV5-4 to TRBJ1-2; the D gene is possibly TRBD1 (6 bases). This CDR3 is built from 13 residues. Germline values: CDR1 SGHNT, CDR2 YYREEE (reference sequence).

This clonotype has ten or more counts. The gene calls are TRBV6-2 or TRBV6-3 and TRBJ2-7; perhaps TRBD2 as D (7 bases). This CDR3 is built from 15 residues. The V and J ends lost 6 bases and 7 bases respectively, with 22 bases between them. Germline lookup yields CDR1 MNHEY and CDR2 SVGEGT. CDR3 region: CASRPPRGAPLEQYF. The CDR3 region has the DNA TGTGCCAGCAGACCCCCCCGGGGGGCACCCTTGGAGCAGTACTTC.

CDR3 residues: CSARHPTGANTGELFF. The CDR3 DNA is TGCAGTGCTCGTCACCCGACAGGGGCAAACACCGGGGAGCTGTTTTTT. V usage is TRBV20-1 and J usage is TRBJ2-2; 8 bases are shared with TRBD1. The CDR3 consists of 16 residues. V was clipped by 5 bases and J by 2 bases; unmatched bases: 10. The germline V gene encodes CDR1 DFQATT and CDR2 SNEGSKA (reference sequence).

This clonotype was detected a few times. V usage is TRBV21-1 and J usage is TRBJ1-5; TRBD1 is the table's D call, not checked against the DNA. TRBV21-1 is a documented pseudogene. The CDR3 covers 18 residues. CDR3 DNA: TGTGCCAGCAGGCCACACCGGGACAGATGTATAGGCAATCAGCCCCAGCATTTT. It encodes CASRPHRDRCIGNQPQHF.

This chain links TRBV28 with TRBJ2-2, with D hard to call. Trimming cost V 1 base and J 0 bases, with 3 bases left between them. Germline CDR1 and CDR2: MDHEN and SYDVKM. The CDR3 sequence is 14 residues long. Written as DNA, the CDR3 is TGTGCCAGCAGTTTATTACCGAACACCGGGGAGCTGTTTTTT. Translated, it gives CASSLLPNTGELFF. Full variable domain (rest looked up from reference TRBV28 and TRBJ2-2): DVKVTQSSRYLVKRTGEKVFLECVQDMDHENMFWYRQDPGLGLRLIYFSYDVKMKEKGDIPEGYSVSREKKERFSLILESASTNQTSMYLCASSLLPNTGELFFGEGSRLTVL.

This rearrangement joins TRBV29-1 to TRBJ2-5; D is unresolved. The germline CDR1 and CDR2 sequences are SQVTM and ANQGSEA. The V gene lost 6 bases and the J gene lost 4 bases, with 15 bases spanning the gap. This CDR3 spans 13 amino acids. The CDR3 sequence is CSVNRHVGETQYF. The DNA of the CDR3 is TGCAGCGTAAATAGACACGTTGGAGAGACCCAGTACTTC.

This clonotype came up many times. Just one base apart from a much larger clone, this may be a read error. The chain has TRBV6-5 and TRBJ2-7; TRBD1 matches 9 bases. V shed 6 bases and J 3 bases; nucleotides not matched to a gene: 9. In germline, CDR1 is MNHEY, CDR2 SVGAGI. This CDR3 has 15 amino acids. The CDR3 coding sequence is TGTGCCAGCAGGAAGAGACAGGGGGAGAGCTACGAGCAGTACTTC. It is translated as CASRKRQGESYEQYF.

The table lists this clonotype with many counts. The rearrangement joins TRBV6-5 to TRBJ2-1; D may be TRBD2 (6 bases). Between the trimmed V and J ends, which lost 6 bases and 4 bases, there was a span of 16 bases. The CDR3 spans 15 residues. CDR1 and CDR2 from the germline V gene are MNHEY and SVGAGI. DNA of the CDR3: TGTGCCAGCAGCCCCGGGACTGCCCCATACAATGAGCAGTTCTTC. Translating it yields CASSPGTAPYNEQFF.

The chain carries TRBV30 and TRBJ1-2; maybe TRBD1 (6 bases). Trimming stripped 5 bases from V and 8 bases from J, with 12 bases between. The CDR3 is 11 residues long. CDR1 GTSNPN and CDR2 SVGIG come from the germline V gene (reference sequence). The CDR3 is CAWQTGHGYTF. DNA for the CDR3: TGTGCCTGGCAGACAGGTCACGGCTACACCTTC.

This clonotype appeared once. This could be a read error, since a much larger clone is one nucleotide away. The CDR3 is CAGSSWTGDSGANVLTF. The CDR3, as DNA: TGCGCCGGCAGCAGCTGGACAGGGGACTCTGGGGCCAACGTCCTGACTTTC. This rearrangement joins TRBV5-1 to TRBJ2-6; 9 nucleotides align to TRBD1. The germline V gene has CDR1 SGHRS and CDR2 YFSETQ. The CDR3 sequence is 17 residues long.

This rearrangement joins TRBV6-2 or TRBV6-3 to TRBJ2-7, with D maybe TRBD2 (5 bases). V was shortened by 6 bases and J by 2 bases, with 14 bases between the two germline ends. The CDR3 extends over 14 amino acids. Germline V lookup: CDR1 MNHEY, CDR2 SVGEGT. The CDR3 is CASSRTEGPYEQYF. DNA for the CDR3: TGTGCCAGCAGCCGTACAGAGGGCCCCTACGAGCAGTACTTC.

In its sample, this clonotype was seen many times. One junction end disagrees with the germline gene, perhaps due to a read error. This chain connects TRBV27 to TRBJ1-5; possibly TRBD1 for D (5 bases). This CDR3 spans 14 amino acids. Germline V CDR1 and CDR2: MNHEY, SMNVEV (reference sequence). CDR3 protein: CASILRGSNQPQHF. DNA of the CDR3: TGTGCCAGCATTTTAAGGGGAAGCAATCAGCCCCAGCATTTT.

The chain has TRBV12-3 or TRBV12-4 and TRBJ2-3; tentatively, D is TRBD1 (5 bases). V was pared by 7 bases and J by 15 bases, with 26 bases between. This CDR3 is 14 amino acids long. The DNA for the CDR3 is TGTGCCAGCAAACTACAGGAGAGAACAGATATGCAATATTTT. It is translated as CASKLQERTDMQYF.

Note on this clonotype: Since a much larger clone is just one base distant, this may be a read error. The chain uses TRBV20-1 and TRBJ1-1, with D hard to call. In germline, CDR1 is DFQATT, CDR2 SNEGSKA (reference sequence). The CDR3 totals 13 residues. Trimming stripped 5 bases from V and 3 bases from J, with 13 bases between. In DNA form, the CDR3 reads TGCAGTGCTCCGGCCGAGACACACACTGAAGCTTTCTTT. Residues: CSAPAETHTEAFF.

For this clonotype: A read error may be the cause here, since a much bigger clone is one base away. J is TRBJ2-1 and V is TRBV12-5, with TRBD2 matching over 10 bases. V lost 4 bases and J lost 8; bases outside the gene matches: 5. Germline values: CDR1 LGHNT, CDR2 FRNRAP. This CDR3 region has 14 residues. CDR3 sequence reads: CASGWDGTSDEQFF. CDR3 sequence (DNA): TGTGCTAGTGGTTGGGATGGGACTAGCGATGAGCAGTTCTTC.

This clonotype has at least ten counts. The chain joins TRBV7-8 to TRBJ1-6; TRBD1 aligns across 12 bases. This CDR3 is built from 16 residues. Germline CDR1 SGHVS, CDR2 FQNEAQ. V shed 5 bases and J 8 bases; nucleotides not matched to a gene: 7. The CDR3 protein is CASSETGQGAHSPLHF. As DNA, the CDR3 is TGTGCCAGCAGCGAAACGGGACAGGGGGCTCATTCACCCCTCCACTTT. Full variable domain (missing parts from reference TRBV7-8 and TRBJ1-6): GAGVSQSPRYKVAKRGQDVALRCDPISGHVSLFWYQQALGQGPEFLTYFQNEAQLDKSGLPSDRFFAERPEGSVSTLKIQRTQQEDSAVYLCASSETGQGAHSPLHFGNGTRLTVT.

In its sample, this clonotype was seen many times. This rearrangement joins TRBV5-1 to TRBJ1-6; D might be TRBD1 (6 bases). Trimming cost V 4 bases and J 10 bases, with 18 bases left between them. The CDR3 runs 15 residues. CDR1 and CDR2 from the germline V gene are SGHRS and YFSETQ. Written as DNA, the CDR3 is TGCGCCAGCAGCCGGACCGGGACAATAGGATCACCCCTCCACTTT. This sequence encodes CASSRTGTIGSPLHF.

The CDR3 sequence is CASSFLAGSGQNEQFF. CDR3 in DNA: TGTGCCAGCAGCTTCCTGGCAGGGTCAGGACAGAATGAGCAGTTCTTC. J is TRBJ2-1 and V is TRBV7-2; perhaps TRBD1 as D (6 bases). The germline V and J ends were trimmed by 3 bases and 7 bases, with 19 bases remaining between them. Germline V gene sequence: CDR1 SGHTA, CDR2 FQGNSA. The CDR3 is 16 amino acids.